The next 28 T cell receptor beta chains were all read from a single sample in a study of read filtering for tumor transcriptome and immune sequencing. From 300 to 400 ng of RNA, a library with molecular barcoded alpha/delta and beta/gamma adaptors was made. One entry per CDR3 protein, called by TCRdb with MiXCR from the reads. The data hold roughly 130,000 distinct CDR3 sequences, with about an eighth observed a single time. The sequencing sample was made of a population of CD138-negative cells sorted from bone marrow. The receptors were sampled from a donor aged 40 or older with multiple myeloma.

This clonotype was recorded at least ten times. V is TRBV20-1 and J is TRBJ1-4; a possible D gene is TRBD1 (6 bases). With 0 bases removed from V and 10 bases from J, the gap between germline ends came to 21 bases. The CDR3 has 16 residues. CDR1 and CDR2 from the germline V gene are DFQATT and SNEGSKA (reference sequence). CDR3 coding DNA: TGCAGTGCTAGAGATGAGGCAGGGGCCTCCAACGGAAAACTGTTTTTT. Translation gives CSARDEAGASNGKLFF.

At least ten counts were recorded for this clonotype. The chain joins TRBV20-1 to TRBJ2-5, with a possible D match to TRBD1 (6 bases). Germline CDR1 DFQATT, CDR2 SNEGSKA (reference sequence). This CDR3 comprises 14 residues. V was clipped by 5 bases and J by 6 bases, with 19 bases between them. The CDR3 bases are TGCAGTGCTGGGGGATCGGACAGACTAAAGACCCAGTACTTC. This gives the protein CSAGGSDRLKTQYF.

Concerning this clonotype: A single base separates this from a much larger clone, so it may be a read error. The CDR3 region has the DNA TGCAGTGCTATTTACGTGGGATATACGCAGTATTTT. Its translation is CSAIYVGYTQYF. The rearrangement uses TRBV20-1 and TRBJ2-3; D not resolved. The CDR3 contains 12 residues. The germline V gene has CDR1 DFQATT and CDR2 SNEGSKA (reference sequence). Trimming took off 4 bases at V and 7 bases at J, with 12 bases between the two ends.

Many counts were recorded for this clonotype. J is TRBJ2-2 and V is TRBV20-1; either TRBD1 or TRBD2 may fit D (6 bases each). Germline V gene sequence: CDR1 DFQATT, CDR2 SNEGSKA (reference sequence). CDR3 length: 13 residues. The CDR3 DNA reads TGCAGCGCCCTCGAGGGGGGCACCGGGGAGCTGTTTTTT. This codes for CSALEGGTGELFF.

On this clonotype itself: Given a much more abundant clone one base away, this may be a read error. J is TRBJ2-1 and V is TRBV28, with a possible D match to TRBD2 (5 bases). The V gene's germline CDR1 is MDHEN and CDR2 SYDVKM. This CDR3 has 15 residues. Trimming pared 6 bases from V and 6 bases from J, leaving 18 bases between. The CDR3 bases are TGTGCCAGCAGGAAGGACTTTTCCCGCCCCAATGAGCAGTTCTTC. Protein sequence: CASRKDFSRPNEQFF. Based on the CDR3 plus reference TRBV28 and TRBJ2-1, the full variable domain is DVKVTQSSRYLVKRTGEKVFLECVQDMDHENMFWYRQDPGLGLRLIYFSYDVKMKEKGDIPEGYSVSREKKERFSLILESASTNQTSMYLCASRKDFSRPNEQFFGPGTRLTVL.

Ten or more counts support this clonotype. CDR3 region: CASSLETGIYEQYF. In DNA form, the CDR3 reads TGTGCCAGCAGTTTGGAGACAGGGATCTACGAGCAGTACTTC. The chain couples TRBV28 to TRBJ2-7, with 7 bases that match TRBD1. V lost 3 bases to trimming and J lost 3 bases; unmatched junction nucleotides: 5. The germline V gene has CDR1 MDHEN and CDR2 SYDVKM. This CDR3 region has 14 residues.

This clonotype was counted at least ten times. This chain connects TRBV30 to TRBJ1-1; D call uncertain. There are 13 residues in the CDR3. Looked up from germline, CDR1 is GTSNPN and CDR2 is SVGIG (reference sequence). The V gene lost 4 bases and the J gene lost 0 bases, with 9 bases spanning the gap. The CDR3 region is CAWKRTVNTEAFF. For the CDR3, the DNA is TGTGCCTGGAAACGGACCGTGAACACTGAAGCTTTCTTT.

This rearrangement joins TRBV11-2 to TRBJ2-5, with TRBD2 identical over 8 bases. CDR3 length: 17 amino acids. V lost 1 base, J lost 5 bases, and 12 bases stayed unmatched. Germline V CDR1 and CDR2: SGHAT, FQNNGV. CDR3 amino acids: CASSLGGRGGHGETQYF. CDR3 bases: TGTGCCAGCAGCTTAGGAGGCCGGGGGGGCCATGGGGAGACCCAGTACTTC.

This clonotype appeared many times. The chain couples TRBV4-1 to TRBJ2-3, with 9 nucleotides matching TRBD1. This CDR3 contains 17 residues. CDR1 MGHRA and CDR2 YSYEKL come from the germline V gene. V dropped 1 base and J dropped 3; count of bases not matched to a gene: 8. CDR3 sequence: CASSQGVWTGDTDTQYF. In DNA form, the CDR3 reads TGCGCCAGCAGCCAAGGGGTATGGACAGGGGATACAGATACGCAGTATTTT.

At least ten counts were recorded for this clonotype. The chain couples TRBV6-5 to TRBJ2-6, with D unresolved. Trimming shortened V by 6 bases and J by 0 bases, and 12 bases separated the two germline ends. CDR1 and CDR2 (germline): MNHEY, SVGAGI. CDR3 length equals 16 residues. CDR3: CASRTTEYSGANVLTF. CDR3 coding DNA: TGTGCCAGCAGAACAACAGAATACTCTGGGGCCAACGTCCTGACTTTC.

This clonotype was detected ten times or more. The chain recombines TRBV7-2 with TRBJ2-3; 16 bases fit TRBD2. CDR1 is SGHTA, CDR2 FQGNSA, per germline. This CDR3 is 19 amino acids long. V gave up 1 base and J gave up 8 bases; unmatched junction bases: 12. CDR3 sequence: CASSLVRTPGLAGGGTQYF. The CDR3 coding sequence is TGTGCCAGCAGCTTAGTCCGGACACCGGGACTAGCGGGAGGGGGTACGCAGTATTTT.

Of note for this clonotype: It may be a read error: a sequence one base away is much more abundant. No conserved phenylalanine or tryptophan ends this CDR3, so it is likely a read error. The rearrangement uses TRBV10-1 and TRBJ2-2; D might be TRBD1 (6 bases). Germline V gene lookup returns CDR1 WNHNN and CDR2 SYGVQD (reference sequence). Trimming took off 5 bases at V and 0 bases at J, with 13 bases between the two ends. CDR3 length equals 16 residues. The CDR3 DNA sequence: TGCGCCAGCAGTAGAGGGGGAAGCGCGAACACCGGGGAGCTGTTTTCT. This codes for CASSRGGSANTGELFS.

This clonotype has at least ten counts. The J gene is TRBJ2-1, the V gene TRBV5-1; 13 bases line up with TRBD2. The CDR3 has 14 residues. The V gene end was trimmed by 3 bases and the J gene end by 9 bases; junction bases not matched to a gene: 3. Per the germline V gene, CDR1 is SGHRS and CDR2 is YFSETQ. The CDR3 DNA sequence: TGCGCCAGCAGCTGGACTAGCGGGGGCGGTGAGCAGTTCTTC. Translating gives CASSWTSGGGEQFF. Full variable domain (rest looked up from reference TRBV5-1 and TRBJ2-1): KAGVTQTPRYLIKTRGQQVTLSCSPISGHRSVSWYQQTPGQGLQFLFEYFSETQRNKGNFPGRFSGRQFSNSRSEMNVSTLELGDSALYLCASSWTSGGGEQFFGPGTRLTVL.

A note on this clonotype: A much more abundant neighbour one base away suggests this may be a read error. The chain couples TRBV23-1 to TRBJ1-5; D uncertain. TRBV23-1 is filed as an ORF, its function uncertain. Trimming cost V 3 bases and J 6 bases, with 15 bases left between them. The CDR3 runs to 15 residues. CDR3 bases: TGCGCCAGCAGTCATGGGTGGCCGGGCAGTCAGCCCCAGCATTTT. It is translated as CASSHGWPGSQPQHF.

This clonotype was seen many times. The chain joins TRBV20-1 to TRBJ2-7; D may be TRBD1 or TRBD2 (5 bases each). The V gene lost 3 bases and the J gene lost 3 bases, with 18 bases spanning the gap. The CDR3 runs to 15 residues. Germline CDR1 DFQATT, CDR2 SNEGSKA (reference sequence). The CDR3 DNA reads as TGCAGTGCTAGTAAACCGGGACCCAAAGGCTACGAGCAGTACTTC. It yields the protein CSASKPGPKGYEQYF.

The genes are TRBV28 and TRBJ1-1, with D possibly matching TRBD1 (5 bases). The length of the CDR3 is 14 residues. V shed 4 bases and J shed 4 bases, with 13 bases lying between them. Germline loops: CDR1 MDHEN, CDR2 SYDVKM. In DNA form, the CDR3 reads TGTGCCAGCAGTTACCCCGGGACGATCACTGAAGCTTTCTTT. Translating gives CASSYPGTITEAFF.

This clonotype was seen many times. As DNA, the CDR3 is TGTGCCAGCAGTTTCCAGTCCGGTGAGACAGGGGGAAGCGGCTACACCTTC. This translates into CASSFQSGETGGSGYTF. V gene TRBV28 combines with J gene TRBJ1-2; 9 bases align to TRBD1. The germline V gene encodes CDR1 MDHEN and CDR2 SYDVKM. V shed 3 bases and J 8 bases; nucleotides not matched to a gene: 16. The CDR3 runs to 17 residues.

Ten or more counts support this clonotype. DNA for the CDR3: TGTGCCAGCAGTGAACGGTTGGGACGTCAGAGCTCCTACAATGAGCAGTTCTTC. Translated: CASSERLGRQSSYNEQFF. The chain combines TRBV6-1 with TRBJ2-1, with D perhaps matching TRBD1 or TRBD2 (5 bases each). This CDR3 spans 18 amino acids. V was pared by 2 bases and J by 0 bases, with 17 bases between. Germline V gene sequence: CDR1 MNHNS, CDR2 SASEGT.

The CDR3 region is CASSLQGYMYNEQFF. Here the CDR3 DNA reads TGTGCCAGCAGCCTCCAGGGGTATATGTACAATGAGCAGTTCTTC. The rearrangement links TRBV3-1 to TRBJ2-1; D may be TRBD1 (6 bases). The CDR3 is 15 residues long. Germline CDR1 is LGHDT and CDR2 is YNNKEL (reference sequence). The germline V and J ends were trimmed by 4 bases and 4 bases, with 14 bases remaining between them.

The gene calls are TRBV6-2 or TRBV6-3 and TRBJ1-3, with unresolved D. The germline V gene has CDR1 MNHEY and CDR2 SVGEGT. The V gene lost 2 bases and the J gene lost 8 bases, with 4 bases spanning the gap. The CDR3 extends over 11 amino acids. CDR3 amino acids: CASSYLYTIYF. The CDR3 DNA sequence: TGTGCCAGCAGTTACCTATACACCATATATTTT.

J is TRBJ1-3 and V is TRBV5-1; unclear D gene. CDR1 SGHRS and CDR2 YFSETQ come from the germline V gene. Trimming took 2 bases from V and 0 from J, leaving 6 bases between them. The length of the CDR3 is 14 residues. Here the CDR3 reads CASSFDNSGNTIYF. For the CDR3, the DNA is TGCGCCAGCAGCTTCGACAACTCTGGAAACACCATATATTTT.

A few counts support this clonotype. CDR3 bases: TGCGCCAGCAGCCTAGCGGGGGGCGAGGCAGATACGCAGTATTTT. Its translation is CASSLAGGEADTQYF. The gene calls are TRBV5-1 and TRBJ2-3; 11 nucleotides line up with TRBD2. The CDR3 extends over 15 amino acids. Trimming cost V 4 bases and J 4 bases; bases outside gene matches: 5. Germline V CDR1 and CDR2: SGHRS, YFSETQ. The complete variable domain, with remaining parts taken from reference TRBV5-1 and TRBJ2-3, reads KAGVTQTPRYLIKTRGQQVTLSCSPISGHRSVSWYQQTPGQGLQFLFEYFSETQRNKGNFPGRFSGRQFSNSRSEMNVSTLELGDSALYLCASSLAGGEADTQYFGPGTRLTVL.

This clonotype was counted at least ten times. This CDR3 reads CASSGDTGELFF. The DNA for the CDR3 is TGTGCCAGCAGCGGGGACACCGGGGAGCTGTTTTTT. V usage is TRBV2 and J usage is TRBJ2-2; maybe TRBD2 (5 bases). V was trimmed by 6 bases and J by 3 bases, leaving 5 bases between them. There are 12 residues in the CDR3. CDR1 is SNHLY and CDR2 is FYNNEI in the germline V gene.

The rearrangement uses TRBV5-1 and TRBJ2-7; D not resolved. V dropped 0 bases and J dropped 4 bases, with 11 bases sitting between them. CDR1 and CDR2 (germline): SGHRS, YFSETQ. The CDR3 contains 14 residues. The CDR3 is CASSLDAGLYEQYF. For the CDR3, the DNA is TGCGCCAGCAGCTTGGATGCCGGGTTGTACGAGCAGTACTTC.

A remark on this clonotype: This may come from a read error, since a much larger clone is one base off. The genes are TRBV19 and TRBJ2-3; D possibly matches TRBD1 or TRBD2 (5 bases each). The CDR3 runs to 15 residues. Germline CDR1 and CDR2: LNHDA and SQIVND (reference sequence). CDR3 bases: TGTGCCAGTACTCATTGGGGGAGCAGCACAGATACGCGGTATTTT. Its protein product is CASTHWGSSTDTRYF. Variable domain in full (rest from reference TRBV19 and TRBJ2-3): DGGITQSPKYLFRKEGQNVTLSCEQNLNHDAMYWYRQDPGQGLRLIYYSQIVNDFQKGDIAEGYSVSREKKESFPLTVTSAQKNPTAFYLCASTHWGSSTDTRYFGPGTRLTVL.

V and J are TRBV5-1 and TRBJ2-1; 8 nucleotides match TRBD1. CDR1 and CDR2 from the germline V gene are SGHRS and YFSETQ. V lost 0 bases, J lost 10 bases, and 12 bases stayed unmatched. The CDR3 spans 16 residues. CDR3 amino acids: CASSLALGTGGKEQFF. CDR3 nucleotide sequence: TGCGCCAGCAGCTTGGCGCTTGGGACAGGAGGGAAGGAGCAGTTCTTC.

At least ten counts were recorded for this clonotype. The gene calls are TRBV7-2 and TRBJ2-3; 13 positions match TRBD2. This CDR3 region has 16 residues. The V gene end was trimmed by 5 bases and the J gene end by 4 bases; junction bases not matched to a gene: 6. The germline CDR1 and CDR2 sequences are SGHTA and FQGNSA. CDR3 sequence reads: CASSLLAGGAADTQYF. As DNA, the CDR3 is TGTGCCAGCAGCCTACTAGCGGGGGGGGCCGCAGATACGCAGTATTTT.

CDR3 sequence (DNA): TGTGCCAGCAATCGACAGGGGGCCCTCCAAGAGACCCAGTACTTC. It yields the protein CASNRQGALQETQYF. The chain uses TRBV6-1 and TRBJ2-5; 10 nucleotides line up with TRBD1. Germline values: CDR1 MNHNS, CDR2 SASEGT. V gave up 7 bases and J gave up 1 base; unmatched junction bases: 6. The CDR3 consists of 15 residues.